This is a list of T cell receptor beta chains from one sample in a study of Graves' ophthalmopathy and Graves' hyperthyroidism. TCRdb itself ran the multiplex PCR reads through MiXCR, one entry per CDR3 protein. In the table there are 210,000 or so distinct CDR3 sequences, roughly 27% of which are singletons. The sequencing input was peripheral blood. The receptors here all came from a man in his forties or fifties with Graves' ophthalmopathy. The CDR3 runs from the conserved cysteine through the conserved F or W. Each record gives: D gene, J gene, V gene, clone size, CDR3 DNA, CDR3 protein. The D gene is left open where the match is weak. A clone size is listed for some rows: how often the clone was seen (once, few, many), or a class if it is expanded.

d_gene: NA; j_gene: TRBJ1-6; v_gene: TRBV9; abundance: NA; CDR3nt: TGTGCCAGCAGTTACTCCGTACAGGGTTGGTCCTATAATTCACCCCTCCACTTT; CDR3aa: CASSYSVQGWSYNSPLHF
d_gene: NA; j_gene: TRBJ1-5; v_gene: TRBV6-5; abundance: many; CDR3nt: TGTGCCAGCAGTTACTCGGGCGGGTTTCAGCCCCAGCATTTT; CDR3aa: CASSYSGGFQPQHF
d_gene: TRBD1; j_gene: TRBJ2-6; v_gene: TRBV28; abundance: NA; CDR3nt: TGTGCCAGCAGTTTATGGATGGGACAGGGGGGGTGGGCCAACGTCCTGACTTTC; CDR3aa: CASSLWMGQGGWANVLTF
d_gene: NA; j_gene: TRBJ1-2; v_gene: TRBV12-3/TRBV12-4; abundance: many; CDR3nt: TGTGCCAGCACTCAAGCCGGGGTAGTAGGCTACACCTTC; CDR3aa: CASTQAGVVGYTF
d_gene: NA; j_gene: TRBJ2-5; v_gene: TRBV20-1; abundance: many; CDR3nt: TGCAGTGCTAGAAACGCACATGTCGCTGCAGAGACCCAGTACTTC; CDR3aa: CSARNAHVAAETQYF
d_gene: NA; j_gene: TRBJ1-5; v_gene: TRBV28; abundance: many; CDR3nt: TGTGCCAGCAGTTTCGGACAGCCTGGTCGAGGGCCCCAGCATTTT; CDR3aa: CASSFGQPGRGPQHF
d_gene: TRBD1; j_gene: TRBJ2-5; v_gene: TRBV12-3/TRBV12-4; abundance: NA; CDR3nt: TGTGCCAGCAGTTTTGAGACAGGGAGCGAGACCCAGTACTTC; CDR3aa: CASSFETGSETQYF
d_gene: NA; j_gene: TRBJ2-2; v_gene: TRBV6-1; abundance: few; CDR3nt: TGTGCCAGCAGTGAACTGGGCGTCGCGAACACCGGGGAGCTGTTTTTT; CDR3aa: CASSELGVANTGELFF
d_gene: NA; j_gene: TRBJ2-7; v_gene: TRBV6-1; abundance: NA; CDR3nt: TGTGCCAGCGGGGAGTTTGACTCCTACGAGCAGTACTTC; CDR3aa: CASGEFDSYEQYF
d_gene: NA; j_gene: TRBJ2-7; v_gene: TRBV5-5; abundance: many; CDR3nt: TGTGCCAGCAGCTTCGGGGGAAAGAACGAGCAGTACTTC; CDR3aa: CASSFGGKNEQYF
d_gene: TRBD1; j_gene: TRBJ2-7; v_gene: TRBV6-5; abundance: many; CDR3nt: TGTGCCAGCAGCTCACAGGGGGCGTTCGAGCAGTACTTC; CDR3aa: CASSSQGAFEQYF
d_gene: NA; j_gene: TRBJ1-1; v_gene: TRBV4-3; abundance: many; CDR3nt: TGCGCCAGCAGCCCGACATGGGGGGAGAACACTGAAGCTTTCTTT; CDR3aa: CASSPTWGENTEAFF
d_gene: TRBD2; j_gene: TRBJ2-7; v_gene: TRBV28; abundance: many; CDR3nt: TGTGCCAGCAGTTTAGCGGGAGGCCCTCTGGAGCAGTACTTC; CDR3aa: CASSLAGGPLEQYF
d_gene: NA; j_gene: TRBJ1-5; v_gene: TRBV12-3/TRBV12-4; abundance: many; CDR3nt: TGTGCCAGCAGGGCTGACGGGGGCGGGGGTCAGCCCCAGCATTTT; CDR3aa: CASRADGGGGQPQHF
d_gene: NA; j_gene: TRBJ1-1; v_gene: TRBV2; abundance: many; CDR3nt: TGTGCCAGCAGCGATACCTACAGGGAATCTACTGAAGCTTTCTTT; CDR3aa: CASSDTYRESTEAFF
d_gene: NA; j_gene: TRBJ1-6; v_gene: TRBV14; abundance: many; CDR3nt: TGTGCCAGCAGCCACAATAATTCACCCCTCCACTTT; CDR3aa: CASSHNNSPLHF
d_gene: NA; j_gene: TRBJ1-5; v_gene: TRBV27; abundance: many; CDR3nt: TGTGCCAGCAGGTTTGCCAGGGGCAATCAGCCCCAGCATTTT; CDR3aa: CASRFARGNQPQHF
d_gene: NA; j_gene: TRBJ1-2; v_gene: TRBV29-1; abundance: many; CDR3nt: TGCAGCGCCGACGATTTTGGCGTAGCTGGGGTTAGCTATGGCTACACCTTC; CDR3aa: CSADDFGVAGVSYGYTF
d_gene: NA; j_gene: TRBJ2-7; v_gene: TRBV12-3/TRBV12-4; abundance: NA; CDR3nt: TGTGCCAGCAGTTTATTCATCGACCACGAGCAGTACTTC; CDR3aa: CASSLFIDHEQYF
d_gene: NA; j_gene: TRBJ1-1; v_gene: TRBV28; abundance: many; CDR3nt: TGTGCCAGCAGTTTTCGGGGGGCTGGGATCACTGAAGCTTTCTTT; CDR3aa: CASSFRGAGITEAFF
d_gene: NA; j_gene: TRBJ2-4; v_gene: TRBV29-1; abundance: many; CDR3nt: TGCAGCGTTGCATGGGGGGCCAAAAACATTCAGTACTTC; CDR3aa: CSVAWGAKNIQYF
d_gene: TRBD2; j_gene: TRBJ2-5; v_gene: TRBV7-9; abundance: many; CDR3nt: TGTGCCAGCAGCCTCATGGGACTAGCGGGGGTGCGAGAGACCCAGTACTTC; CDR3aa: CASSLMGLAGVRETQYF
d_gene: NA; j_gene: TRBJ2-7; v_gene: TRBV11-1; abundance: many; CDR3nt: TGTGCCAGCAGCTTAGTGGGGACCTACGAGCAGTACTTC; CDR3aa: CASSLVGTYEQYF
d_gene: NA; j_gene: TRBJ1-5; v_gene: TRBV28; abundance: many; CDR3nt: TGTGCCAGCAGTGTCAGTAGAGGGTTCCGGAATCAGCCCCAGCATTTT; CDR3aa: CASSVSRGFRNQPQHF
d_gene: NA; j_gene: TRBJ1-5; v_gene: TRBV12-3/TRBV12-4; abundance: NA; CDR3nt: TGTGCCAGCAGTTTATCGAAATACCACGGCAATCAGCCCCAGCATTTT; CDR3aa: CASSLSKYHGNQPQHF
d_gene: NA; j_gene: TRBJ1-1; v_gene: TRBV6-5; abundance: once; CDR3nt: TGTGCCAGCAGTTACCTGGCGGGGGGAAACACTGAAGCTTTCTTT; CDR3aa: CASSYLAGGNTEAFF
d_gene: TRBD2; j_gene: TRBJ2-7; v_gene: TRBV6-1; abundance: NA; CDR3nt: TGTGCCAGCAGGGGAGGGGTCCACGAGCAGTACTTC; CDR3aa: CASRGGVHEQYF
d_gene: NA; j_gene: TRBJ2-1; v_gene: TRBV18; abundance: NA; CDR3nt: TGTGCCAGCTCACCACTCGGGGTATCCTACAATGAGCAGTTCTTC; CDR3aa: CASSPLGVSYNEQFF
d_gene: TRBD2; j_gene: TRBJ2-5; v_gene: TRBV6-5; abundance: NA; CDR3nt: TGTGCCAGCAGTTACCGGGGGGGAATGGAGGAGACCCAGTACTTC; CDR3aa: CASSYRGGMEETQYF
d_gene: TRBD1; j_gene: TRBJ2-7; v_gene: TRBV6-2/TRBV6-3; abundance: many; CDR3nt: TGTGCCAGCAGTTGGCGACAGGGGGCCAACGAGCAGTACTTC; CDR3aa: CASSWRQGANEQYF
d_gene: TRBD2; j_gene: TRBJ2-2; v_gene: TRBV13; abundance: many; CDR3nt: TGTACCAGCAGCACCCGACTAGCGGGAGAGAACACCGGGGAGCTGTTTTTT; CDR3aa: CTSSTRLAGENTGELFF
d_gene: NA; j_gene: TRBJ2-7; v_gene: TRBV6-6; abundance: many; CDR3nt: TGTGCCAGCAGTTACGGTCTACAGGGCTACGAGCAGTACTTC; CDR3aa: CASSYGLQGYEQYF
d_gene: NA; j_gene: TRBJ2-2; v_gene: TRBV4-1; abundance: many; CDR3nt: TGCGCCAGCGGCCAAGGGCCCCAGGGGACCGGGGAGCTGTTTTTT; CDR3aa: CASGQGPQGTGELFF
d_gene: NA; j_gene: TRBJ2-7; v_gene: TRBV7-2; abundance: many; CDR3nt: TGTGCCAGCAGCTTACAAGGGCATGAGCAGTACTTC; CDR3aa: CASSLQGHEQYF
d_gene: NA; j_gene: TRBJ1-3; v_gene: TRBV6-1; abundance: NA; CDR3nt: TGTGCCAGCAGCCCCCTAGGCTCTGGAAACACCATATATTTT; CDR3aa: CASSPLGSGNTIYF
d_gene: TRBD2; j_gene: TRBJ2-7; v_gene: TRBV11-2; abundance: many; CDR3nt: TGTGCCAGCAGCTTAAGACTAGCGGGAGAGTCCTTCGGGGGGGAGCAGTACTTC; CDR3aa: CASSLRLAGESFGGEQYF
d_gene: NA; j_gene: TRBJ1-1; v_gene: TRBV12-3/TRBV12-4; abundance: many; CDR3nt: TGTGCCAGCAGTTTGGGGTTACTGAACACTGAAGCTTTCTTT; CDR3aa: CASSLGLLNTEAFF
d_gene: TRBD2; j_gene: TRBJ2-7; v_gene: TRBV24-1; abundance: many; CDR3nt: TGTGCCACCAGTGATTTGAGTAGAGCGGGAGTGTACGAGCAGTACTTC; CDR3aa: CATSDLSRAGVYEQYF
d_gene: NA; j_gene: TRBJ1-1; v_gene: TRBV5-1; abundance: many; CDR3nt: TGCGCCAGCAGCTTGGCCGGGGTGAGCACTGAAGCTTTCTTT; CDR3aa: CASSLAGVSTEAFF
d_gene: NA; j_gene: TRBJ2-5; v_gene: TRBV24-1; abundance: NA; CDR3nt: TGTGCCACCAGTGACTCAACGGTGATTGAGACCCAGTACTTC; CDR3aa: CATSDSTVIETQYF
d_gene: NA; j_gene: TRBJ1-2; v_gene: TRBV19; abundance: NA; CDR3nt: TGTGCCAGTAGGAGATCAACAGGGAGCGGCTACACCTTC; CDR3aa: CASRRSTGSGYTF
d_gene: NA; j_gene: TRBJ2-7; v_gene: TRBV28; abundance: many; CDR3nt: TGTGCCAGCAGTTTAACCAGGTTCCCCTACGAGCAGTACTTC; CDR3aa: CASSLTRFPYEQYF
d_gene: TRBD1; j_gene: TRBJ1-2; v_gene: TRBV12-3/TRBV12-4; abundance: many; CDR3nt: TGTGCCAGCAGTTTAGGAGGACAGGGAGGGGAGAAATATGGCTACACCTTC; CDR3aa: CASSLGGQGGEKYGYTF
d_gene: NA; j_gene: TRBJ1-1; v_gene: TRBV29-1; abundance: many; CDR3nt: TGCAGCGTTGAAGGTTACGTGAACACTGAAGCTTTCTTT; CDR3aa: CSVEGYVNTEAFF
d_gene: NA; j_gene: TRBJ1-5; v_gene: TRBV6-2/TRBV6-3; abundance: NA; CDR3nt: TGTGCCAGCAGGGGTTTTAATCAGCCCCAGCATTTT; CDR3aa: CASRGFNQPQHF